The 9 T cell receptor beta chains below come from one sample, sequenced in a study of cytomegalovirus exposure and HLA in healthy donors. It was with 60 Vbeta and 13 Jbeta primers that the PCR ran. TCRdb keeps only in-frame clones here, not all; method: immunoSEQ multiplex PCR. This sample has around 50,000 clones, with around 85% found just once. The sequencing sample was made of PBMCs. The source is a man in his forties in good health and CMV-seronegative.

The rearrangement joins TRBV27 to TRBJ1-2; D is undetermined. Trimming stripped 8 bases from V and 4 bases from J, with 11 bases between. CDR3 length: 12 residues. CDR1 is MNHEY, CDR2 SMNVEV, per germline (reference sequence). The CDR3 sequence: CASAPNSYGYTF. The CDR3 nucleotides read TGTGCCAGCGCTCCTAATTCCTATGGCTACACCTTC.

This clone turned up a few times. The chain has TRBV2 and TRBJ1-1; D is unclear. V lost 2 bases and J lost 6, with 19 bases in between. There are 16 residues in the CDR3. Germline V gene data show CDR1 as SNHLY and CDR2 as FYNNEI. CDR3 loop: CASSELGVSFKPEAFF. Written as DNA, the CDR3 is TGTGCCAGCAGTGAACTAGGCGTCAGCTTTAAGCCTGAAGCTTTCTTT.

The chain has TRBV9 and TRBJ2-2; D is unclear. The germline CDR1 and CDR2 sequences are SGDLS and YYNGEE. This CDR3 region has 14 residues. V lost 1 base and J lost 4, with 8 bases in between. CDR3 nucleotides: TGTGCCAGCAGCGTATTCGATAGCACCGGGGAGCTGTTTTTT. Residues: CASSVFDSTGELFF.

V is TRBV13 and J is TRBJ1-2, with 7 positions matching TRBD1. The CDR3 has 15 residues. V lost 3 bases to trimming and J lost 8 bases; unmatched junction nucleotides: 12. Per germline, CDR1 PRHDT and CDR2 FYEKMQ (reference sequence). CDR3 region: CASSFGDKAGGGYTF. CDR3 nucleotide sequence: TGTGCCAGCAGCTTTGGCGACAAGGCAGGGGGGGGCTACACCTTC.

The chain combines TRBV6-6 with TRBJ2-1; the D is unclear. Per the germline V gene, CDR1 is MNHNY and CDR2 is SVGAGI (reference sequence). The germline V and J ends were trimmed by 2 bases and 9 bases, with 8 bases remaining between them. This CDR3 region has 12 residues. The CDR3 bases are TGTGCCAGCAGTTACGGCGGCAGTGAGCAGTTCTTC. This encodes CASSYGGSEQFF.

This clone has just one count. V and J are TRBV7-9 and TRBJ1-4; D perhaps matches TRBD1 (6 bases). V gave up 3 bases and J gave up 6 bases, with 11 bases separating them. The CDR3 spans 14 residues. Germline CDR1 SEHNR, CDR2 FQNEAQ (reference sequence). Here the CDR3 reads CASSLDSGHEKLFF. The CDR3 nucleotides read TGTGCCAGCAGCTTGGACAGCGGCCATGAAAAACTGTTTTTT.

The J gene is TRBJ2-4, the V gene TRBV7-9; the D gene is possibly TRBD1 (6 bases). Germline loops: CDR1 SEHNR, CDR2 FQNEAQ (reference sequence). Trimming shortened V by 1 base and J by 7 bases, and 11 bases separated the two germline ends. This CDR3 contains 14 residues. The CDR3 DNA reads TGTGCCAGCAGCTTAGATTCAGGGGCGAACATTCAGTACTTC. Protein product: CASSLDSGANIQYF.

This rearrangement joins TRBV2 to TRBJ1-5; unclear D gene. Deletions cut 5 bases from V and 0 bases from J, with 11 bases between. Germline lookup yields CDR1 SNHLY and CDR2 FYNNEI. The CDR3 is 15 amino acids. This CDR3 reads CASSTAGSSNQPQHF. The CDR3 bases are TGTGCCAGCAGTACTGCAGGATCTAGCAATCAGCCCCAGCATTTT.

A few counts support this clone. The chain joins TRBV4-1 to TRBJ1-1; the D gene is possibly TRBD1 (5 bases). Germline assignment: CDR1 MGHRA and CDR2 YSYEKL. There are 14 residues in the CDR3. The V and J ends lost 4 bases and 8 bases respectively, with 17 bases between them. For the CDR3, the DNA is TGCGCCAGCAGCCCGACAGAAATTCCGTTAGAAGCTTTCTTT. As protein: CASSPTEIPLEAFF.